Sequencing of this T cell receptor (beta chain) was carried out in a study of T cells in Graves' hyperthyroidism and ophthalmopathy. Ophthalmopathy in the patients scored at least 3 on Clinical Activity Score and at least 4 on NOSPECS grade, lasting under 3 months. Source material for PBMCs was over 7.5 ml fresh peripheral blood. This CDR3 is built from 15 residues. Trimming took 6 bases from V and 8 from J; bases not matched to a gene: 11. The germline gives CDR1 LNHDA, CDR2 SQIVND (reference sequence). Authors of the study amplified TCR beta CDR3 regions from RNA transcripts. HTBI primers were the set used in a first-round RT-PCR of the TCR CDR3. Each CDR3 protein is one row after TCRdb ran MiXCR on the multiplex PCR reads. Among nearly 250,000 distinct CDR3 sequences listed, roughly 15% were seen once.

The chain links TRBV19 to TRBJ2-1, with TRBD2 matching over 9 bases. The receptor comes from a woman in her late teens or twenties with Graves' ophthalmopathy. What was sequenced was blood. For the CDR3, the DNA is TGTGCCAGTAGCCCCGCGGGGACTAGCTTTTATGAGCAGTTCTTC. This gives the protein CASSPAGTSFYEQFF.